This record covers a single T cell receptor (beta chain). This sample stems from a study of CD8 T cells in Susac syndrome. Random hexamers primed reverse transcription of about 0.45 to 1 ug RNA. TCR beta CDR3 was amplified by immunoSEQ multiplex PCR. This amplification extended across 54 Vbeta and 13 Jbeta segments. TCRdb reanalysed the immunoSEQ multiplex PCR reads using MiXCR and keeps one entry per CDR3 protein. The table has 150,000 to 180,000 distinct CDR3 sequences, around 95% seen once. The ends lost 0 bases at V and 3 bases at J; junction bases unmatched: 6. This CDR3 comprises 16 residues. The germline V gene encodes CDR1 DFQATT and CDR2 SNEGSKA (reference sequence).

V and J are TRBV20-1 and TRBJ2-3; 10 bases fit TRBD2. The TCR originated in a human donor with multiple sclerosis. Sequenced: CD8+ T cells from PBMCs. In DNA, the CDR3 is TGCAGTGCTAGAGAGGAGCTAGCGGGGGAAACAGATACGCAGTATTTT. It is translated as CSAREELAGETDTQYF.